These 24 T cell receptor beta chains were all obtained from the same sample, sequenced in a study of early T cells in non-severe SARS-CoV-2 infection (dated by TCRdb to about 2021). The library relied on 5' RACE. This sample was sequenced with a NextSeq 500. TCRdb reanalyzed the raw reads on its own, using fastp at Q25 for trimming and MiXCR for clone calling, and kept in-frame beta chains. Entries are consolidated by CDR3 protein sequence, retaining the most common genes and DNA. This sample gives 60,000 or so distinct CDR3 sequences in total; roughly 13% of them show up just once. Around 9.9% of the sample goes to the ten largest clones. Sequencing used whole blood. The receptors derive from an adult who was a healthcare worker with PCR-confirmed SARS-CoV-2 infection or an uninfected control (not recorded which).

This clonotype was detected many times. The chain recombines TRBV20-1 with TRBJ2-1, with D possibly matching TRBD1 (5 bases). The CDR3 totals 16 residues. CDR1 DFQATT and CDR2 SNEGSKA come from the germline V gene (reference sequence). V shed 5 bases and J shed 1 base, with 18 bases lying between them. CDR3 bases: TGCAGTGCTGCCTCCCTAGGGGCCGAATCCTACAATGAGCAGTTCTTC. It specifies CSAASLGAESYNEQFF.

Concerning this clonotype itself: This may stem from a read error, because a much larger clone lies one nucleotide away. The chain links TRBV20-1 to TRBJ2-5; perhaps D is TRBD1 or TRBD2 (5 bases each). Trimming left V 6 bases short and J 0 bases short, with 17 bases between. The CDR3 extends over 15 amino acids. Germline V gene data show CDR1 as DFQATT and CDR2 as SNEGSKA (reference sequence). CDR3 amino acids: CSAFRNEGYQETQYF. For the CDR3, the DNA is TGCAGTGCATTTAGGAATGAGGGGTACCAAGAGACCCAGTACTTC.

This clonotype has ten or more counts. This chain uses TRBV5-1 with TRBJ2-5; 9 bases fit TRBD2. The CDR3 extends over 15 amino acids. With V trimmed by 7 bases and J by 5 bases, 12 bases remained unmatched. CDR1 is SGHRS and CDR2 is YFSETQ in the germline V gene. The CDR3 nucleotides are TGCGCCAGCCGTAACCCTAGCGGGAATTGGGAGACCCAGTACTTC. Encoded protein: CASRNPSGNWETQYF.

This clonotype was detected ten times or more. The rearrangement links TRBV19 to TRBJ2-7, with D possibly TRBD1 on 5 matching bases. Trimming pared 3 bases from V and 5 bases from J, leaving 11 bases between. This CDR3 region has 13 residues. Per the germline V gene, CDR1 is LNHDA and CDR2 is SQIVND (reference sequence). This chain's CDR3 is CASSMMGPNEQYF. The CDR3, as DNA: TGTGCCAGTAGTATGATGGGGCCCAACGAGCAGTACTTC.

The V call is TRBV29-1, the J call TRBJ2-2, with D unresolved. Germline assignment: CDR1 SQVTM and CDR2 ANQGSEA. Between the trimmed V and J ends, which lost 7 bases and 3 bases, there was a span of 6 bases. CDR3 length: 11 amino acids. The CDR3 DNA is TGCAGCGGGATAGACACCGGGGAGCTGTTTTTT. Translated, it gives CSGIDTGELFF.

This clonotype was counted many times. J is TRBJ1-1 and V is TRBV28; 9 bases are a match to TRBD1. The germline CDR1 and CDR2 sequences are MDHEN and SYDVKM. The length of the CDR3 is 18 residues. Trimming at V came to 2 bases and at J to 0 bases, leaving 10 bases not matched to a gene. The CDR3 region is CASSLRAGQGYMNTEAFF. The CDR3 coding sequence is TGTGCCAGCAGTTTAAGGGCGGGACAGGGCTACATGAACACTGAAGCTTTCTTT.

This clonotype has at least ten counts. The chain links TRBV2 to TRBJ2-2; D is perhaps TRBD1 or TRBD2 (5 bases each). V was shortened by 3 bases and J by 4 bases, with 12 bases between the two germline ends. Germline loops: CDR1 SNHLY, CDR2 FYNNEI. The CDR3 is 15 residues long. DNA of the CDR3: TGTGCCAGCAGTGACAGGGCGGGCGGCACCGGGGAGCTGTTTTTT. Its translation: CASSDRAGGTGELFF.

This clonotype occurred many times. The rearrangement joins TRBV3-1 to TRBJ1-2; D gene uncertain. Germline V gene lookup returns CDR1 LGHDT and CDR2 YNNKEL (reference sequence). V lost 1 base, J lost 4 bases, and 13 bases lay in between. This CDR3 is 15 amino acids long. As DNA, the CDR3 is TGTGCCAGCAGCCAAGGTGAGGCTAGAGGCTATGGCTACACCTTC. Translating it yields CASSQGEARGYGYTF.

In its sample, this clonotype was seen a few times. V is TRBV7-9 and J is TRBJ1-2, with a possible D match to TRBD1 (5 bases). The germline CDR1 and CDR2 sequences are SEHNR and FQNEAQ (reference sequence). CDR3 length: 12 residues. Between the trimmed V and J ends, which lost 5 bases and 7 bases, there was a span of 11 bases. The CDR3 DNA reads TGTGCCAGCAGCCAACAGGTATCTGGCTACACCTTC. It is translated as CASSQQVSGYTF.

This clonotype has a handful of counts. This chain connects TRBV7-3 to TRBJ2-2, with 8 bases fitting TRBD1. The CDR3 consists of 17 residues. The junction had 3 bases not matched to a gene; V was cut back by 0 bases and J by 0 bases. In germline, CDR1 is SGHTA, CDR2 FQGTGA. This CDR3 is CASSLTGTGANTGELFF. The CDR3 region has the DNA TGTGCCAGCAGCTTAACCGGGACAGGAGCGAACACCGGGGAGCTGTTTTTT.

The J gene is TRBJ1-2, the V gene TRBV20-1, with D perhaps TRBD1 (5 bases). This CDR3 comprises 15 residues. Germline-derived CDR1 and CDR2 are DFQATT and SNEGSKA (reference sequence). The V end was cut by 1 base, the J end by 2 bases, with 14 bases between. The CDR3 sequence is CSARVRTSANYGYTF. The CDR3 DNA is TGCAGTGCTAGAGTCCGGACAAGCGCCAACTATGGCTACACCTTC.

In its sample, this clonotype was seen many times. CDR3 protein: CASSLDRREQYF. In nucleotides, the CDR3 is TGTGCCAGCAGCCTCGACCGGAGGGAGCAGTACTTC. V and J are TRBV7-2 and TRBJ2-7, with a tentative D call TRBD2 (5 bases). Looked up from germline, CDR1 is SGHTA and CDR2 is FQGNSA. Trimming cost V 5 bases and J 7 bases, with 12 bases left between them. The CDR3 loop spans 12 amino acids.

CDR3 region: CASSIKMQGSYEQFF. The CDR3 DNA reads TGTGCCAGTAGTATAAAGATGCAGGGCAGCTATGAGCAGTTCTTC. This chain joins TRBV19 and TRBJ2-1; weak D call: TRBD1 (5 bases). Trimming pared 2 bases from V and 8 bases from J, leaving 16 bases between. The CDR3 has 15 residues. CDR1 is LNHDA and CDR2 is SQIVND in the germline V gene (reference sequence).

This clonotype was recorded at least ten times. The chain is built from TRBV11-3 and TRBJ2-5, with 10 bases matching TRBD1. The CDR3 spans 18 residues. With V trimmed by 4 bases and J by 5 bases, 16 bases remained unmatched. Germline loops: CDR1 SGHNT, CDR2 YENEEA. CDR3 coding DNA: TGTGCCAGCAGCTCCCAGACCGGGACAGGGGCCGTCATGGAGACCCAGTACTTC. Its protein product is CASSSQTGTGAVMETQYF.

This clonotype has ten or more counts. This chain connects TRBV19 to TRBJ2-7, with 11 bases identical to TRBD2. Germline-derived CDR1 and CDR2 are LNHDA and SQIVND (reference sequence). The CDR3 length is 15 residues. The trim removed 3 bases at V and 5 bases at J, leaving 6 bases unmatched. CDR3 nucleotides: TGTGCCAGTAGTATGATAGCGGGAGGGCGCCACGAGCAGTACTTC. It translates to CASSMIAGGRHEQYF.

The table lists this clonotype with many counts. The chain has TRBV10-2 and TRBJ2-7; D is unresolved. Per the germline V gene, CDR1 is WSHSY and CDR2 is SAAADI. The V gene lost 6 bases and the J gene lost 4 bases, with 4 bases spanning the gap. The CDR3 loop spans 10 amino acids. The CDR3 spells CASRGYEQYF. In DNA form, the CDR3 reads TGCGCCAGCAGGGGTTACGAGCAGTACTTC.

This clonotype has only a few counts. This chain joins TRBV7-9 and TRBJ2-3; 13 nucleotides line up with TRBD2. V lost 5 bases and J lost 7; bases outside the gene matches: 9. The CDR3 has 16 amino acids. Germline CDR1 is SEHNR and CDR2 is FQNEAQ (reference sequence). CDR3 in amino acids: CASSPGTSGDSHTQYF. CDR3 bases: TGTGCCAGCAGCCCCGGGACTAGCGGGGACTCGCATACGCAGTATTTT.

This clonotype was seen many times. V gene TRBV10-3 combines with J gene TRBJ2-1, with D perhaps TRBD2 (6 bases). Germline lookup yields CDR1 ENHRY and CDR2 SYGVKD. Trimming cost V 3 bases and J 0 bases, with 12 bases left between them. The CDR3 has 16 amino acids. The CDR3: CAISDYGRSSYNEQFF. CDR3 DNA sequence: TGTGCCATCAGTGACTACGGGAGAAGCTCCTACAATGAGCAGTTCTTC.

The rearrangement links TRBV6-1 to TRBJ1-1; D unclear. The CDR3 is made up of 17 amino acids. In germline, CDR1 is MNHNS, CDR2 SASEGT. V was cut by 8 bases and J by 0 bases, with 22 bases left in between. The CDR3 nucleotides are TGTGCCAGCGAAACTCGGCCAGGAGATTTCATGAACACTGAAGCTTTCTTT. Protein: CASETRPGDFMNTEAFF.

The rearrangement links TRBV5-1 to TRBJ1-1; possible D gene TRBD1, 5 bases. V lost 3 bases and J 7 bases, leaving 13 bases between the germline ends. The CDR3 is 13 amino acids. The germline V gene has CDR1 SGHRS and CDR2 YFSETQ. Here the CDR3 reads CASSSSGALEAFF. CDR3 DNA sequence: TGCGCCAGCAGCTCCTCCGGGGCCCTTGAAGCTTTCTTT.

This clonotype was recorded a few times. The chain recombines TRBV3-1 with TRBJ1-2, with TRBD1 as a possible D gene (6 bases). This CDR3 has 16 amino acids. Germline V gives CDR1 LGHDT, CDR2 YNNKEL (reference sequence). The V gene lost 2 bases and the J gene lost 7 bases, with 20 bases spanning the gap. The CDR3 coding sequence is TGTGCCAGCAGCCAACCCCCCGGACAGATAGATCGTGGCTACACCTTC. This gives the protein CASSQPPGQIDRGYTF.

This clonotype has just a few counts. This rearrangement joins TRBV27 to TRBJ2-1; D call uncertain. Germline V gene sequence: CDR1 MNHEY, CDR2 SMNVEV (reference sequence). Between the trimmed V and J ends, which lost 6 bases and 0 bases, there was a span of 21 bases. This CDR3 contains 18 residues. The CDR3 is CASSVRATGPSSYNEQFF. For the CDR3, the DNA is TGTGCCAGCAGCGTCCGCGCGACTGGCCCGAGCTCCTACAATGAGCAGTTCTTC.

This clonotype has only a few counts. The gene calls are TRBV27 and TRBJ1-2; D not certain. V gave up 10 bases and J gave up 6 bases, with 15 bases separating them. Germline lookup yields CDR1 MNHEY and CDR2 SMNVEV (reference sequence). CDR3 size: 12 residues. Written as DNA, the CDR3 is TGTGCCACCTACAAGGGTAGGGATGGCTACACCTTC. Translated: CATYKGRDGYTF.

This clonotype was seen at least ten times. V gene TRBV29-1 combines with J gene TRBJ1-1; 9 bases line up with TRBD1. The germline V gene encodes CDR1 SQVTM and CDR2 ANQGSEA. The J segment lost 10 bases and the V segment lost 6 bases, leaving 6 bases of the junction unmatched. The CDR3 is 11 residues long. CDR3 nucleotide sequence: TGCAGCGTGCGTACAGGGGGCATAGCTTTCTTT. It translates to CSVRTGGIAFF.